This record concerns one T cell receptor beta chain sequence. The antigen is undetermined. CDR1 and CDR2 from the germline V gene are MNHNY and SVGAGI (reference sequence). The CDR3 sequence is 14 residues long. Losses at the gene ends were 8 bases for V and 6 bases for J; bases not matched to a gene: 7. 60 Vbeta and 13 Jbeta primers were used in PCR. Per the original data handling: Later reanalysis found 75 million to 100 million unique TCR beta chains, 9 million to 12 million of them shared. Produced via immunoSEQ multiplex PCR; TCRdb's table is partial and in-frame only. V, J and clone size were drawn from that table, and D and trimming were deduced from the DNA. This table holds some 75,000 clones, 60% to 85% found once. The source of the sample is a study of cytomegalovirus exposure and HLA in healthy donors. Study context: The Caucasian-associated ancestry cluster contained about 80% of the approximately 390 genotyped donors. General study points: As a later analysis showed, a missense DCLRE1C variant was linked to trimming of TCR beta V- and J-genes. In a later analysis, compared with equally common non-associated chains, HLA-associated beta chains were more expanded.

The specimen sequenced was PBMCs. V gene TRBV6-6 combines with J gene TRBJ2-3; 11 bases are a match to TRBD1. The TCR was taken from a man younger than 35 in good health and CMV-seropositive. CDR3 DNA sequence: TGTGCCAGCTCAAAGGACAGGGGGCCCGATACGCAGTATTTT. It encodes CASSKDRGPDTQYF.